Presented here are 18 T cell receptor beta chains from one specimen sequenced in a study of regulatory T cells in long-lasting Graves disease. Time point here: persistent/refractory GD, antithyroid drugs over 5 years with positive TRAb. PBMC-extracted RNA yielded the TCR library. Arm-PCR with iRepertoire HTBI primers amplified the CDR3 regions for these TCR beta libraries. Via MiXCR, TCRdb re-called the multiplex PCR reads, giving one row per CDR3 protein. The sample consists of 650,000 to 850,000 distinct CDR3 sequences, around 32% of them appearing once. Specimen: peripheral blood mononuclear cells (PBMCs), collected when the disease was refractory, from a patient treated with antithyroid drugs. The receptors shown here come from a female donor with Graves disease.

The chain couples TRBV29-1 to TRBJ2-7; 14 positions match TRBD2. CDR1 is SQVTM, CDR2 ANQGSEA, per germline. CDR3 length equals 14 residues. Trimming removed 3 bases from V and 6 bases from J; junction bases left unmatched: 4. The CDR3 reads CSVESGLAGAEQYF. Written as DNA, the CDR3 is TGCAGCGTTGAGTCGGGACTAGCGGGAGCCGAGCAGTACTTC.

The CDR3 nucleotides are TGTGCCAGCAGTTACGAGGGGGGTAGCAATCAGCCCCAGCATTTT. It translates to CASSYEGGSNQPQHF. The chain employs TRBV6-2 or TRBV6-3 and TRBJ1-5; D might be TRBD1 (6 bases). CDR1 is MNHEY and CDR2 is SVGEGT in the germline V gene. Trimming stripped 2 bases from V and 0 bases from J, with 8 bases between. The CDR3 is 15 amino acids.

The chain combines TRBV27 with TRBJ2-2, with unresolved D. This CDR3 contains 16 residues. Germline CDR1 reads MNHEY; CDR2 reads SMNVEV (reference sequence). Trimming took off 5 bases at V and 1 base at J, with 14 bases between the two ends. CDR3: CASSPPMRQNTGELFF. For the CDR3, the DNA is TGTGCCAGCAGTCCCCCGATGCGCCAGAACACCGGGGAGCTGTTTTTT.

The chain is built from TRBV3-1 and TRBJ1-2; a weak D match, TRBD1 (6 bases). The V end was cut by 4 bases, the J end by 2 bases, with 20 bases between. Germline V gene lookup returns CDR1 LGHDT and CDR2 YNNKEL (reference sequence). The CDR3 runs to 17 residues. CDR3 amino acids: CASSPPLAGASNYGYTF. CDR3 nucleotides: TGTGCCAGCAGCCCTCCCCTCGCAGGGGCTTCGAACTATGGCTACACCTTC.

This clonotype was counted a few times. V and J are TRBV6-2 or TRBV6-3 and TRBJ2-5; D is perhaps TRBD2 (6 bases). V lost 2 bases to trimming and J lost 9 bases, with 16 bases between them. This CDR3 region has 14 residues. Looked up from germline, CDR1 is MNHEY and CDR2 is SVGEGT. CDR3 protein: CASSYRPDWEAQYF. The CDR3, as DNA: TGTGCCAGCAGTTACCGCCCGGACTGGGAGGCCCAGTACTTC.

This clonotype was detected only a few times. As DNA, the CDR3 is TGTGCCAGCAGTTACAGGGGAACTGGACAGCCCCAGCATTTT. It yields the protein CASSYRGTGQPQHF. The chain joins TRBV6-2 or TRBV6-3 to TRBJ1-5, with a possible D match to TRBD1 (5 bases). The V end was cut by 2 bases, the J end by 7 bases, with 12 bases between. In germline, CDR1 is MNHEY, CDR2 SVGEGT. CDR3 length: 14 residues.

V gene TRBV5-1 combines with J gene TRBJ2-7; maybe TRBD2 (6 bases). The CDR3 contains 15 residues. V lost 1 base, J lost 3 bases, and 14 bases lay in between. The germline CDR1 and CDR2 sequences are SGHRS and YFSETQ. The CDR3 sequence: CASSLTGLPYYEQYF. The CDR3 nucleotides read TGCGCCAGCAGCTTGACGGGACTGCCATACTACGAGCAGTACTTC.

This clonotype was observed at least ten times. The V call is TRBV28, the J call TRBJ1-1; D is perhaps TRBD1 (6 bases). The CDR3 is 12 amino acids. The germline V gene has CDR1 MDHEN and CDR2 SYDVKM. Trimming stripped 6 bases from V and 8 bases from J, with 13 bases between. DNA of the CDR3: TGTGCCAGCAGCTTAGGGACATTCGAAGCTTTCTTT. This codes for CASSLGTFEAFF.

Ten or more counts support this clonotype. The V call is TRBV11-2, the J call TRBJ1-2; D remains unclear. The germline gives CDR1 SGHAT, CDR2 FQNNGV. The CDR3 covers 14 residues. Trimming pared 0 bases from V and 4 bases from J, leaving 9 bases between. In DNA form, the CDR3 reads TGTGCCAGCAGCTTAGAGCCCTCGAGCTATGGCTACACCTTC. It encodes CASSLEPSSYGYTF.

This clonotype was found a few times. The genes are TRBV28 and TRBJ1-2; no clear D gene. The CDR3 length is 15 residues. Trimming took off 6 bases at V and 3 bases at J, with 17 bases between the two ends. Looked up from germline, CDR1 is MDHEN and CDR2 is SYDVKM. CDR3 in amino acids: CASSQRLPGYYGYTF. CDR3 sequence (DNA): TGTGCCAGCAGCCAAAGGCTACCGGGCTACTATGGCTACACCTTC.

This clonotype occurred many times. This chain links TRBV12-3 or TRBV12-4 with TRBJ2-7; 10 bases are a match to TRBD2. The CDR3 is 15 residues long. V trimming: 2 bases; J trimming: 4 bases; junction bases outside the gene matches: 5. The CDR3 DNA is TGTGCCAGCAGTTTAATTGCGGGACTAGCGTACGAGCAGTACTTC. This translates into CASSLIAGLAYEQYF.

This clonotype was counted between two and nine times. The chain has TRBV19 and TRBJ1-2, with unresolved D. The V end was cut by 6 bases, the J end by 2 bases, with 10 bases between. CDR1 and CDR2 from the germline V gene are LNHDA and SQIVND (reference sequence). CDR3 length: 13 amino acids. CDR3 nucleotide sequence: TGTGCCAGTAGGCGCGGAATGAACTATGGCTACACCTTC. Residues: CASRRGMNYGYTF.

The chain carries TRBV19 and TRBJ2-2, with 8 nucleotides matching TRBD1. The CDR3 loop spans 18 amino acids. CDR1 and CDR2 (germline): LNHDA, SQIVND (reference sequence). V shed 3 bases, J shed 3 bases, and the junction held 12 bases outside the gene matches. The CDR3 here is CASSILWLGQGYTGELFF. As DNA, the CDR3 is TGTGCCAGTAGTATCCTTTGGCTCGGACAGGGATACACCGGGGAGCTGTTTTTT. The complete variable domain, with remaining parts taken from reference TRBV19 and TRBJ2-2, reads DGGITQSPKYLFRKEGQNVTLSCEQNLNHDAMYWYRQDPGQGLRLIYYSQIVNDFQKGDIAEGYSVSREKKESFPLTVTSAQKNPTAFYLCASSILWLGQGYTGELFFGEGSRLTVL.

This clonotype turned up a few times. The CDR3 spells CASSSTLSGRFEQYF. The DNA of the CDR3 is TGTGCCAGCAGTTCCACCCTTAGCGGGAGGTTCGAGCAGTACTTC. The chain has TRBV28 and TRBJ2-7; TRBD2 aligns across 10 bases. The CDR3 covers 15 residues. With V trimmed by 4 bases and J by 6 bases, 9 bases remained unmatched. In germline, CDR1 is MDHEN, CDR2 SYDVKM.

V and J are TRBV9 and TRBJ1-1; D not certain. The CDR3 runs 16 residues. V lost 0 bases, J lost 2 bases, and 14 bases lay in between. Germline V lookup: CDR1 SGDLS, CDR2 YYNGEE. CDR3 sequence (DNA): TGTGCCAGCAGCGTAGGTTTAACGAGGGTTAACACTGAAGCTTTCTTT. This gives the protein CASSVGLTRVNTEAFF.

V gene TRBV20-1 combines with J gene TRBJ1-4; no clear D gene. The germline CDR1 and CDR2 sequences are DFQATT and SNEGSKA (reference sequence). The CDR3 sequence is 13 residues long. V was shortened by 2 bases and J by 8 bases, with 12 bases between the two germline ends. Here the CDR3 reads CSARNPLHEKLFF. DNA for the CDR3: TGCAGTGCTAGAAACCCACTGCACGAAAAACTGTTTTTT.

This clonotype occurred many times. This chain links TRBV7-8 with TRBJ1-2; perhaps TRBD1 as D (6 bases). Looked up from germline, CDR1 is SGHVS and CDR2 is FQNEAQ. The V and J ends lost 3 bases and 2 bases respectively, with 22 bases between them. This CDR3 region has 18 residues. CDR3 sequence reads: CASSLRANRDPLNYGYTF. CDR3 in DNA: TGTGCCAGCAGCTTGAGGGCCAACAGGGATCCACTAAACTATGGCTACACCTTC.

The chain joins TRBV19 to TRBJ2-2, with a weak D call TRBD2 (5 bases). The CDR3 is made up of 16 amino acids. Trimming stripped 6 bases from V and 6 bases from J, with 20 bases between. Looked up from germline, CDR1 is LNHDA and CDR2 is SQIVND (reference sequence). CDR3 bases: TGTGCCAGTAGGCGCAGGCTCGATTCGAGGGCCGGGGAGCTGTTTTTT. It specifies CASRRRLDSRAGELFF.